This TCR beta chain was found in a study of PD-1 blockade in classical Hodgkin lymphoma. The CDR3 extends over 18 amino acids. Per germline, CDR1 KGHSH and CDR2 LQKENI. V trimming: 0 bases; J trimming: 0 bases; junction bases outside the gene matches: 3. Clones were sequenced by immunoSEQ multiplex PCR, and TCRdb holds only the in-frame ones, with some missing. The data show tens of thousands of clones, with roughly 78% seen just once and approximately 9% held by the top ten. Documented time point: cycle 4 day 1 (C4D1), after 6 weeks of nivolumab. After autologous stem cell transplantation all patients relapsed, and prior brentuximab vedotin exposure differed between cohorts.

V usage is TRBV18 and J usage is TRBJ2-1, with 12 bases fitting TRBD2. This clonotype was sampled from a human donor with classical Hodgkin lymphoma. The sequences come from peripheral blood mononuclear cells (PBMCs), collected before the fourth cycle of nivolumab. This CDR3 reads CASSPPRLAGASYNEQFF. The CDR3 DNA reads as TGTGCCAGCTCACCACCGAGACTAGCGGGGGCCTCCTACAATGAGCAGTTCTTC.